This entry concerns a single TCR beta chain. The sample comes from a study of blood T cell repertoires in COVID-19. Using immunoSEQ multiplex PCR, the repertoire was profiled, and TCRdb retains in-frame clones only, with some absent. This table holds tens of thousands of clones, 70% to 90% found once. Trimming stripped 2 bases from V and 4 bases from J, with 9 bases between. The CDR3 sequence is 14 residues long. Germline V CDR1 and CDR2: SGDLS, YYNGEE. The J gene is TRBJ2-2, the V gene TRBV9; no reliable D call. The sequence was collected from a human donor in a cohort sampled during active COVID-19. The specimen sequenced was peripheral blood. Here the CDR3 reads CASSVSDATGELFF. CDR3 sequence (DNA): TGTGCCAGCAGCGTCAGCGATGCCACCGGGGAGCTGTTTTTT.